This T cell receptor beta chain stems from a study of T cells in Graves' hyperthyroidism and ophthalmopathy. RNA transcripts gave rise to amplified TCR beta CDR3 regions. The HTBI primer set drove a first-round RT-PCR of the TCR CDR3. TCRdb recomputed calls from the multiplex PCR reads with MiXCR, one row per CDR3 protein. The sample carries about 330,000 distinct CDR3 sequences, approximately 14% recorded once. In making diagnoses, clinical symptoms, serum thyroxine and TRAb, thyroid ultrasound and orbital computed tomography were all used. This CDR3 has 12 residues. The trim removed 3 bases at V and 10 bases at J, leaving 3 bases unmatched. The germline V gene encodes CDR1 SGHTA and CDR2 FQGNSA. This clonotype was seen repeatedly, ten times or more.

The V gene is TRBV7-2, the J gene TRBJ2-1; 7 nucleotides agree with TRBD1. This TCR was sampled from a woman aged 40-49 years with Graves' ophthalmopathy. Sequencing input: blood. CDR3 loop: CASSFPGGEQFF. In DNA form, the CDR3 reads TGTGCCAGCAGCTTCCCAGGGGGAGAGCAGTTCTTC.